These 21 T cell receptor beta chains originate from one sample sequenced in a study of OX40 agonist ivuxolimab in advanced cancers. The assay was immunoSEQ multiplex PCR, and TCRdb's table has in-frame clones only and misses some. The profile shows about 93,000 clones, roughly 92% of them singletons. The sequences come from CD4+ or CD8+ T cells sorted from blood, collected in a trial of the OX40 agonist ivuxolimab. The receptors derive from an adult with an advanced solid tumor such as melanoma, head and neck, liver or kidney cancer.

The rearrangement links TRBV27 to TRBJ2-7; D is perhaps TRBD2 (5 bases). V dropped 2 bases and J dropped 2 bases, with 10 bases sitting between them. The CDR3 runs to 14 residues. Germline CDR1 reads MNHEY; CDR2 reads SMNVEV (reference sequence). The CDR3 reads CASSLGSAAYEQYF. The CDR3 bases are TGTGCCAGCAGTTTAGGTAGCGCTGCCTACGAGCAGTACTTC.

The CDR3 DNA sequence: TGTGCCAGCAGTTATGGCATTATGGGTCAAGAGACCCAGTACTTC. It is translated as CASSYGIMGQETQYF. The rearrangement uses TRBV6-5 and TRBJ2-5; D unresolved. The CDR3 is made up of 15 amino acids. Trimming stripped 3 bases from V and 2 bases from J, with 13 bases between. Per the germline V gene, CDR1 is MNHEY and CDR2 is SVGAGI.

The chain is built from TRBV6-1 and TRBJ1-2; the D is unclear. Trimming pared 10 bases from V and 4 bases from J, leaving 19 bases between. CDR1 is MNHNS, CDR2 SASEGT, per germline. This CDR3 is 14 amino acids long. The CDR3 sequence is CATMSPIYSYGYTF. The CDR3 DNA is TGTGCCACTATGTCACCGATCTATTCCTATGGCTACACCTTC.

The table lists this clone with a count of one. This chain connects TRBV5-5 to TRBJ1-5, with D perhaps TRBD1 (5 bases). Germline CDR1 SGHKS, CDR2 YYEKEE (reference sequence). This CDR3 has 16 residues. V lost 0 bases to trimming and J lost 7 bases, with 17 bases between them. The CDR3 coding sequence is TGTGCCAGCAGCTTGGCTGGGGGTTCGATAAGGCAGCCCCAGCATTTT. It is translated as CASSLAGGSIRQPQHF.

The V and J genes are TRBV11-2 and TRBJ2-3, with D hard to call. Germline values: CDR1 SGHAT, CDR2 FQNNGV. The CDR3 extends over 15 amino acids. Trimming took off 3 bases at V and 1 base at J, with 11 bases between the two ends. CDR3 bases: TGTGCCAGCAGCTTTGGGGTCCCCGGCACAGATACGCAGTATTTT. Translating it yields CASSFGVPGTDTQYF. The full variable domain, with the rest looked up from reference TRBV11-2 and TRBJ2-3, is EAGVAQSPRYKIIEKRQSVAFWCNPISGHATLYWYQQILGQGPKLLIQFQNNGVVDDSQLPKDRFSAERLKGVDSTLKIQPAKLEDSAVYLCASSFGVPGTDTQYFGPGTRLTVL.

The J gene is TRBJ2-7, the V gene TRBV9, with TRBD2 matching 7 bases. This CDR3 is built from 12 residues. The germline CDR1 and CDR2 sequences are SGDLS and YYNGEE. The V and J ends lost 4 bases and 7 bases, in that order; junction bases with no gene match: 5. CDR3 sequence: CASSQSAGEQYF. In DNA, the CDR3 is TGTGCCAGCAGCCAATCAGCGGGGGAGCAGTACTTC.

The rearrangement uses TRBV4-1 and TRBJ2-2; D gene unclear. From germline, CDR1 is MGHRA and CDR2 YSYEKL. The CDR3 has 13 amino acids. V was cut by 0 bases and J by 7 bases, with 6 bases left in between. The CDR3 loop is CASSQDGDGELFF. DNA for the CDR3: TGCGCCAGCAGCCAAGATGGGGACGGGGAGCTGTTTTTT.

The chain recombines TRBV5-6 with TRBJ2-1; D is ambiguous. The germline gives CDR1 SGHDT, CDR2 YYEEEE. The V end was cut by 2 bases, the J end by 6 bases, with 6 bases between. The CDR3 has 12 residues. The CDR3 reads CASSFYGNEQFF. CDR3 DNA: TGTGCCAGCAGCTTCTATGGCAATGAGCAGTTCTTC.

The rearrangement links TRBV11-2 to TRBJ2-7; TRBD2 agrees at 9 bases. V was pared by 3 bases and J by 3 bases, with 6 bases of the junction left unmatched. CDR3 length equals 15 residues. Germline CDR1 reads SGHAT; CDR2 reads FQNNGV. The CDR3 sequence: CASSFGGGGRYEQYF. DNA of the CDR3: TGTGCCAGCAGCTTCGGCGGGGGGGGCCGCTACGAGCAGTACTTC.

This chain links TRBV6-5 with TRBJ2-7, with 8 positions matching TRBD2. V trimming: 2 bases; J trimming: 4 bases; junction bases outside the gene matches: 7. CDR1 MNHEY and CDR2 SVGAGI come from the germline V gene. This CDR3 region has 15 residues. The CDR3 DNA sequence: TGTGCCAGCAGTTACGGGGCCGGGGGGGTATACGAGCAGTACTTC. Amino acid sequence: CASSYGAGGVYEQYF.

The chain combines TRBV9 with TRBJ2-7; D is uncertain. V lost 4 bases to trimming and J lost 7 bases, with 15 bases between them. The CDR3 runs 13 residues. The germline V gene has CDR1 SGDLS and CDR2 YYNGEE. CDR3 sequence reads: CASSPSQMGEQYF. CDR3 DNA: TGTGCCAGCAGCCCCAGTCAAATGGGGGAGCAGTACTTC.

V is TRBV5-6 and J is TRBJ2-3, with 10 bases lining up with TRBD1. V lost 4 bases to trimming and J lost 4 bases; unmatched junction nucleotides: 3. The CDR3 runs 14 residues. Per germline, CDR1 SGHDT and CDR2 YYEEEE. In nucleotides, the CDR3 is TGTGCCAGCAGCCTCGGGACAGGGGCAGATACGCAGTATTTT. Protein: CASSLGTGADTQYF. The full variable domain, in which reference TRBV5-6 and TRBJ2-3 provide the parts outside the CDR3, is DAGVTQSPTHLIKTRGQQVTLRCSPKSGHDTVSWYQQALGQGPQFIFQYYEEEERQRGNFPDRFSGHQFPNYSSELNVNALLLGDSALYLCASSLGTGADTQYFGPGTRLTVL.

The CDR3 DNA sequence: TGTGCCAGCAGTTTAGACGGGGGAGAGACCCAGTACTTC. Translating it yields CASSLDGGETQYF. The rearrangement links TRBV27 to TRBJ2-5; the D gene is possibly TRBD2 (6 bases). The V gene lost 2 bases and the J gene lost 4 bases, with 8 bases spanning the gap. The CDR3 is 13 residues long. CDR1 MNHEY and CDR2 SMNVEV come from the germline V gene (reference sequence).

The chain has TRBV12-5 and TRBJ1-3; perhaps TRBD1 as D (6 bases). The length of the CDR3 is 17 residues. Germline CDR1 reads LGHNT; CDR2 reads FRNRAP. Trimming stripped 4 bases from V and 1 base from J, with 17 bases between. CDR3 in amino acids: CASGWAPLTGSGNTIYF. The CDR3 coding sequence is TGTGCTAGTGGTTGGGCCCCACTCACAGGGTCTGGAAACACCATATATTTT.

The V gene is TRBV4-1, the J gene TRBJ1-4; TRBD1 might be the D (6 bases). Per the germline V gene, CDR1 is MGHRA and CDR2 is YSYEKL. The CDR3 extends over 15 amino acids. Trimming cost V 4 bases and J 0 bases, with 9 bases left between them. In nucleotides, the CDR3 is TGCGCCAGCAGCCCTGAGGGGGCAACTAATGAAAAACTGTTTTTT. Its protein is CASSPEGATNEKLFF.

CDR3 in DNA: TGTGCCAGCGGATACGGGGAAAAACTGTTTTTT. This translates into CASGYGEKLFF. The chain is built from TRBV27 and TRBJ1-4; D gene uncertain. V lost 8 bases to trimming and J lost 8 bases, with 9 bases between them. Germline V gene data show CDR1 as MNHEY and CDR2 as SMNVEV (reference sequence). This CDR3 is 11 amino acids long.

The table lists this clone with a count of one. The junction departs from germline at one end; a sequencing error may be responsible. The V gene is TRBV12-5, the J gene TRBJ2-1, with a possible D match to TRBD2 (5 bases). CDR1 LGHNT and CDR2 FRNRAP come from the germline V gene. The CDR3 has 12 amino acids. CDR3 DNA sequence: TGTGCTAGTGGTCCGAGGGCGGTGGAGCGGTTCTTC. Its translation: CASGPRAVERFF.

CDR3 residues: CASSLGAGGFYEQYF. CDR3 sequence (DNA): TGTGCCAGCAGCTTGGGAGCGGGGGGCTTCTACGAGCAGTACTTC. The chain recombines TRBV5-6 with TRBJ2-7, with 9 bases matching TRBD2. The CDR3 loop spans 15 amino acids. Trimming removed 0 bases from V and 3 bases from J; junction bases left unmatched: 4. Germline-derived CDR1 and CDR2 are SGHDT and YYEEEE.

This chain connects TRBV4-3 to TRBJ1-2; 8 nucleotides align to TRBD1. Trimming took 1 base from V and 5 from J; bases not matched to a gene: 12. This CDR3 region has 17 residues. CDR1 and CDR2 from the germline V gene are LGHNA and YSLEER. CDR3 loop: CASSQGTGTQAMYGYTF. The CDR3 region has the DNA TGCGCCAGCAGCCAAGGGACAGGGACCCAAGCTATGTATGGCTACACCTTC.

Relative to its sample, this clone is medium-sized. The chain is built from TRBV9 and TRBJ2-3; D is perhaps TRBD2 (6 bases). This CDR3 spans 14 amino acids. Trimming pared 0 bases from V and 4 bases from J, leaving 9 bases between. Germline CDR1 and CDR2: SGDLS and YYNGEE. The CDR3 coding sequence is TGTGCCAGCAGCGTAGCGGGGGTGGCAGATACGCAGTATTTT. Protein product: CASSVAGVADTQYF.

J is TRBJ2-5 and V is TRBV18; perhaps TRBD2 as D (6 bases). The CDR3 runs 14 residues. Trimming removed 6 bases from V and 5 bases from J, with 16 bases in between. CDR1 and CDR2 (germline): KGHSH, LQKENI. This CDR3 is CASSHSGGGETQYF. DNA of the CDR3: TGTGCCAGCTCGCACTCTGGCGGAGGGGAGACCCAGTACTTC.